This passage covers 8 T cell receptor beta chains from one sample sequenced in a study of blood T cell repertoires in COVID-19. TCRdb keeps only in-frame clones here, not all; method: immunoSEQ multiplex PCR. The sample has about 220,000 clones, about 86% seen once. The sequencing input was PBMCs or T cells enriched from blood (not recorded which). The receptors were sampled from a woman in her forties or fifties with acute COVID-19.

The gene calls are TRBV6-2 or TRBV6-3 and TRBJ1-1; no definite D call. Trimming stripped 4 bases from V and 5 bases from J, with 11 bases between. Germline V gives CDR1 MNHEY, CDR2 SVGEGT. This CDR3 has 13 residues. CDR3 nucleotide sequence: TGTGCCAGCAGTTTGGCACCGGGAACTGAAGCTTTCTTT. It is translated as CASSLAPGTEAFF.

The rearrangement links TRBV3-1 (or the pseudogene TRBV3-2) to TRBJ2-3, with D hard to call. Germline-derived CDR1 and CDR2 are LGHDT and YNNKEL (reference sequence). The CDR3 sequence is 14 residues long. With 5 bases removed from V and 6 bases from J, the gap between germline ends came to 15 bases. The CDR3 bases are TGTGCCAGCAGCACCCCGACTGCCCCCGATACGCAGTATTTT. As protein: CASSTPTAPDTQYF.

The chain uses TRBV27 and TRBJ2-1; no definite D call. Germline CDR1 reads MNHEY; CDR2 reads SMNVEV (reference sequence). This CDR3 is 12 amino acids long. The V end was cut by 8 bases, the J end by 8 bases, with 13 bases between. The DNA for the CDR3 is TGTGCCAGCGGCAACAGTTACCATGAGCAGTTCTTC. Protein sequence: CASGNSYHEQFF.

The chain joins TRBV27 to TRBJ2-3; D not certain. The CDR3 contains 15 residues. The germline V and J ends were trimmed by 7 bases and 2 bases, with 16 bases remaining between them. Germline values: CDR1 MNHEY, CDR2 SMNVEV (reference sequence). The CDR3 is CASTPGSATTDTQYF. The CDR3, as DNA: TGTGCCAGCACTCCCGGGTCGGCGACCACAGATACGCAGTATTTT.

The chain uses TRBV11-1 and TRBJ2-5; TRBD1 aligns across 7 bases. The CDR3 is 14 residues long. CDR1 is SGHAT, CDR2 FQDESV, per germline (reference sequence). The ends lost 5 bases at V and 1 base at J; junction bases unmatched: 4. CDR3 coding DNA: TGTGCCAGCAGCCTAGGGACAGTCCAAGAGACCCAGTACTTC. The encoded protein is CASSLGTVQETQYF.

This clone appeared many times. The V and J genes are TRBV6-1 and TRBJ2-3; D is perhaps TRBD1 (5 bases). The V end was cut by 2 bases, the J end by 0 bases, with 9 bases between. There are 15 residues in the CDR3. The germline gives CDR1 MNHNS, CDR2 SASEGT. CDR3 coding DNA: TGTGCCAGCAGTGAAAAGCCAGGGAGCACAGATACGCAGTATTTT. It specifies CASSEKPGSTDTQYF.

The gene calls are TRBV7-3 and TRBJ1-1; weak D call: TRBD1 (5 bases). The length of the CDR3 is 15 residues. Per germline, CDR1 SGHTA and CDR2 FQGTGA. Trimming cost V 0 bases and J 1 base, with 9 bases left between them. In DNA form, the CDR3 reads TGTGCCAGCAGCTTAACGCGGGACTGGAACACTGAAGCTTTCTTT. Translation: CASSLTRDWNTEAFF. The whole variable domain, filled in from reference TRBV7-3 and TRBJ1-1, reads GAGVSQTPSNKVTEKGKYVELRCDPISGHTALYWYRQSLGQGPEFLIYFQGTGAADDSGLPNDRFFAVRPEGSVSTLKIQRTERGDSAVYLCASSLTRDWNTEAFFGQGTRLTVV.

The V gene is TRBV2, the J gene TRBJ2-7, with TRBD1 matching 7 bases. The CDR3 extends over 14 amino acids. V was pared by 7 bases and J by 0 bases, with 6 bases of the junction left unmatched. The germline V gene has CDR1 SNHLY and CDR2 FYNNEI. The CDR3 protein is CASIHGTASYEQYF. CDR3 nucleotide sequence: TGTGCCAGCATACACGGGACAGCCTCCTACGAGCAGTACTTC.